This TCR beta chain was identified during a study of blood T cell repertoires in COVID-19. Study-level background: Spain, Italy and the United States supplied samples that represented acute and convalescent COVID-19. PBMCs, B-cell-depleted T cells, or T cells were the source of the cDNA or gDNA that made up the material.

In the original processing: From reference gene primer amplification, estimates of nucleated cell counts were derived. Generated by immunoSEQ multiplex PCR, the TCRdb table keeps only in-frame clones and is missing some. The DNA gave D and trimming, while V, J and clone size come from that table. Altogether around 250,000 clones are present, over 70% being singletons, with the ten largest covering approximately 5.4%. Germline CDR1 and CDR2: SNHLY and FYNNEI. The CDR3 sequence is 13 residues long. Concerning this clone: At one boundary the junction diverges from the germline segment, which might be a read error.

The rearrangement uses TRBV2 and TRBJ1-2; D uncertain. The sample taken for sequencing was peripheral blood. The clonotype comes from an elderly man with acute or convalescent COVID-19. In nucleotides, the CDR3 is TGTGCCAGCAGTCAAGCCATGAACTATGGCTACACCTTC. It translates to CASSQAMNYGYTF.